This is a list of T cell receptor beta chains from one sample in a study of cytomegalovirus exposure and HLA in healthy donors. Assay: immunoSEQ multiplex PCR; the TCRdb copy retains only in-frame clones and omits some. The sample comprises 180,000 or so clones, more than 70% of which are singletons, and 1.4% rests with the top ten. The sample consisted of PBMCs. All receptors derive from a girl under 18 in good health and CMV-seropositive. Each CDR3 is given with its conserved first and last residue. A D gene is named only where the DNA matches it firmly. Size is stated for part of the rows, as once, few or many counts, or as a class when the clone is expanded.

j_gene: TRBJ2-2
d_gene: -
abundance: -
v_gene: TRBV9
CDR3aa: CASSAPSSGELFF
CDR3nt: TGTGCCAGCAGCGCCCCAAGTAGCGGGGAGCTGTTTTTT

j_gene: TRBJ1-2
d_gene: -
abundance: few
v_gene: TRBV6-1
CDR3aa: CASSPLDWGHGYTF
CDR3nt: TGTGCCAGCAGTCCCCTCGACTGGGGGCATGGCTACACCTTC

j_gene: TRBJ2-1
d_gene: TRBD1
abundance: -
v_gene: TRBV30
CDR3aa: CAWSGTGVSYNEQFF
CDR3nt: TGTGCCTGGAGTGGGACAGGGGTGTCCTACAATGAGCAGTTCTTC

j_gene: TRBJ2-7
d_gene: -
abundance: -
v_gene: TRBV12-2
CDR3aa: CASRLAGTSGLAGRTVLYEQYF
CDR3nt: TGTGCAAGTCGCTTAGCGGGTACATCGGGACTAGCGGGTCGAACGGTCCTCTACGAGCAGTACTTC

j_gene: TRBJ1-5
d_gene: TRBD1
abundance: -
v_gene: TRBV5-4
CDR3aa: CASSFQGGNQPQHF
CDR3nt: TGTGCCAGCAGCTTCCAGGGGGGCAATCAGCCCCAGCATTTT

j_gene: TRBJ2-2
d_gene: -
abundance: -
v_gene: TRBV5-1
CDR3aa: CASHRDVAGELFF
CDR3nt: TGCGCCAGTCACAGGGACGTGGCCGGGGAGCTGTTTTTT

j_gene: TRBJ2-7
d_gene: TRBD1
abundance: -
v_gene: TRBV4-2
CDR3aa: CASSQETGLEQYF
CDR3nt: TGTGCCAGCAGCCAAGAGACAGGGTTAGAGCAGTACTTC

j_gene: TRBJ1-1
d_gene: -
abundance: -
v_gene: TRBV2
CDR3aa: CASSDSRRVNTEAFF
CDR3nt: TGTGCCAGCAGTGACAGCCGGCGGGTGAACACTGAAGCTTTCTTT

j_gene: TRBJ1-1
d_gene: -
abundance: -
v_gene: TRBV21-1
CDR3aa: CASSKSGQGAWMNTEAFF
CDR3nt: TGTGCCAGCAGCAAGTCCGGACAGGGGGCGTGGATGAACACTGAAGCTTTCTTT

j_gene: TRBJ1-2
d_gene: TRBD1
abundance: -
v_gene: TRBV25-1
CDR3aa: CASSVRQGNGYTF
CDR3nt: TGTGCCAGCAGTGTACGACAGGGCAACGGCTACACCTTC

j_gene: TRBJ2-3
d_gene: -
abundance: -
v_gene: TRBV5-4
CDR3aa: CASSSVGSRSTDTQYF
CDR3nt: TGTGCCAGCAGCTCCGTGGGCAGCAGGAGCACAGATACGCAGTATTTT

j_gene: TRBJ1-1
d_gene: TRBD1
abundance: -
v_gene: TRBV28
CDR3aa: CACQGVSPGNTEAFF
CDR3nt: TGTGCCTGCCAGGGGGTCTCCCCGGGAAACACTGAAGCTTTCTTT

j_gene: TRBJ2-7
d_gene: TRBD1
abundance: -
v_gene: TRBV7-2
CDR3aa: CASSPGQGIYEQYF
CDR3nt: TGTGCCAGCAGCCCGGGACAGGGCATCTACGAGCAGTACTTC

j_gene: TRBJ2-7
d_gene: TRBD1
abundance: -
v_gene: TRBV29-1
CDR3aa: CSVGKGTGVEQYF
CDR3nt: TGCAGCGTTGGGAAAGGGACAGGAGTCGAGCAGTACTTC

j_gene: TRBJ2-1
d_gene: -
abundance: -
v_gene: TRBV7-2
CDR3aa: CASSPYNEQFF
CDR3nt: TGTGCCAGCAGCCCTTACAATGAGCAGTTCTTC